The subject of this entry is one T cell receptor beta chain. Per the authors' pipeline: Estimation of nucleated cell counts was performed using reference gene primer amplification. The protocol was immunoSEQ multiplex PCR, while the TCRdb copy is restricted to in-frame clones and leaves out a portion. Clone size and V and J calls were adopted from that table, with D and trimming inferred from the DNA. The repertoire includes around 300,000 clones, 80% to 90% of them detected once, and around 2% sits in the top ten. The entry originates in a study of blood T cell repertoires in COVID-19. Study summary: The United States, Italy and Spain were the sources of the acute and convalescent COVID-19 samples.

Those enrolled, adults aged roughly 18 to 90 years, came from around 24 US areas. Self-reported history from a screening survey and questionnaire set each donor's cohort. V gave up 6 bases and J gave up 7 bases; unmatched junction bases: 10. The CDR3 is 15 residues long. Per the germline V gene, CDR1 is LNHDA and CDR2 is SQIVND (reference sequence). The clonotype originates from a young woman who had recovered from COVID-19. The sequencing sample was made of PBMCs or T cells enriched from blood (not recorded which). The genes are TRBV19 and TRBJ2-1; 9 nucleotides agree with TRBD1. The CDR3 DNA sequence: TGTGCCAGTAGCCCCGGGACAGGGATAGGAAATGAGCAGTTCTTC. It encodes CASSPGTGIGNEQFF.